The present T cell receptor beta chain was sequenced within a study of cytomegalovirus exposure and HLA in healthy donors. Points from the study as a whole: The authors later found TCR association rates varying by HLA locus, with DRB1 most and HLA-C fewest. In a later analysis, an Asian-associated ancestry cluster reportedly showed fewer N-insertions than the approximately 700-donor mean. A cluster of highly shared sequence variants was likely a sequencing artifact.

The PCR employed 60 Vbeta primers together with 13 Jbeta primers. Assay used: immunoSEQ multiplex PCR; TCRdb lists only in-frame clones, some missing. The repertoire holds roughly 90,000 clones, approximately 84% seen once, with about 2.1% in the top ten. V was trimmed by 5 bases and J by 6 bases, leaving 11 bases between them. Germline CDR1 MNHEY, CDR2 SVGAGI. This CDR3 region has 13 residues. This clone was seen once. Its antigen is unidentified. The J gene is TRBJ1-5, the V gene TRBV6-5, with D hard to call. The sample comprised PBMCs. This receptor was taken from a man aged 18 to 35 in good health and CMV-seronegative. CDR3 in DNA: TGTGCCAGCAGTCCGGGGTATAGTCAGCCCCAGCATTTT. As protein: CASSPGYSQPQHF.